This T cell receptor beta chain was identified in a study of regulatory T cells in long-lasting Graves disease. About the study: Over-5-year antithyroid drug use with positive TSH receptor antibodies defined persistent Graves' disease in the study.

The TCR beta library used iRepertoire HTBI primers with Arm-PCR amplification of CDR3. TCRdb fed the multiplex PCR reads into MiXCR, producing one record per CDR3 protein. The sample comprises around 400,000 distinct CDR3 sequences, roughly 25% of which are singletons, and about 29% rests with the top ten. This clonotype was found a few times. Regarding time point: persistent/refractory GD, antithyroid drugs over 5 years with positive TRAb. Scientists built the TCR library using RNA that was extracted from PBMCs. The authors diagnosed Graves' disease using American Thyroid Association guidelines. The CDR3 runs 15 residues. Germline CDR1 and CDR2: LNHDA and SQIVND (reference sequence). Trimming left V 2 bases short and J 2 bases short, with 12 bases between.

The rearrangement joins TRBV19 to TRBJ1-1, with D unresolved. The TCR was taken from a woman between 40 and 55 years old with Graves disease. The material was peripheral blood mononuclear cells (PBMCs), obtained when the disease was refractory, from a patient treated with antithyroid drugs. CDR3 protein: CASSIFLGENTEAFF. The CDR3 nucleotides are TGTGCCAGTAGTATATTTTTGGGTGAAAACACTGAAGCTTTCTTT. Together with reference TRBV19 and TRBJ1-1, the CDR3 gives the full variable domain: DGGITQSPKYLFRKEGQNVTLSCEQNLNHDAMYWYRQDPGQGLRLIYYSQIVNDFQKGDIAEGYSVSREKKESFPLTVTSAQKNPTAFYLCASSIFLGENTEAFFGQGTRLTVV.